The text below deals with one T cell receptor beta chain. The data originate from a study of shared clonotypes between healthy human individuals. On sorted subsets, replicate PCRs used about 200 ng DNA, or about 30,000 T cell genomes. TCRdb's table, derived via immunoSEQ multiplex PCR, lists solely in-frame clones and lacks some. The sample contains 2.3 million or so clones, over 85% of which appear only once. Trimming stripped 4 bases from V and 8 bases from J, with 12 bases between. Germline loops: CDR1 SGHKS, CDR2 YYEKEE (reference sequence). The CDR3 has 13 amino acids. The gene calls are TRBV5-5 and TRBJ1-4, with unresolved D. The receptor comes from a man in his late teens or twenties in good health. Some clones in this sample may be carry-over from other donors' samples. The source material was naive CD4+ T cells from PBMCs. Specified subset: CD45RA+ positively selected. The CDR3 DNA reads TGTGCCAGCAGCCCCCTTAGGACCGAAAAACTGTTTTTT. It specifies CASSPLRTEKLFF. Full variable domain (outside the CDR3, taken from reference TRBV5-5 and TRBJ1-4): DAGVTQSPTHLIKTRGQQVTLRCSPISGHKSVSWYQQVLGQGPQFIFQYYEKEERGRGNFPDRFSARQFPNYSSELNVNALLLGDSALYLCASSPLRTEKLFFGSGTQLSVL.